The rows below give T cell receptor beta chains drawn from one sample of a study of cytomegalovirus exposure and HLA in healthy donors. Using immunoSEQ multiplex PCR, the repertoire was profiled, and TCRdb retains in-frame clones only, with some absent. The sample lists tens of thousands of clones; 55% to 85% were seen once. Sample: PBMCs. The receptors were gathered from a man between 35 and 55 years old in good health and CMV-seropositive. Each CDR3 is given with its conserved first and last residue.

CASSLGPPGLQETQYF TRBJ2-5 TRBV5-1
CASSQFLGQSYEQYF TRBJ2-7 TRBV7-7
CASRVTGDSNQPQHF TRBJ1-5 TRBV6-5
CASSHAGAKNIQYF TRBJ2-4 TRBV7-2
CAWSVGRVNSPLHF TRBJ1-6 TRBV30
CASSPTNPGQGKNIQYF TRBJ2-4 TRBV27
CASSLRSGAYEQYF TRBJ2-7 TRBV5-1
CASSVAGGGRTNTEAFF TRBJ1-1 TRBV9
CASSQGQDSSYNEQFF TRBJ2-1 TRBV14
CASSLGAGFSNQPQHF TRBJ1-5 TRBV7-9
CASSVLGQGHNGYTF TRBJ1-2 TRBV6-1
CASSYGGSGNQPQHF TRBJ1-5 TRBV6-5
CASGRGGLYEQYF TRBJ2-7 TRBV7-2
CASSSRVVSEAFF TRBJ1-1 TRBV27
CASSLTAGGGPNTQYF TRBJ2-3 TRBV7-3
CASSQGVPFYGYTF TRBJ1-2 TRBV6-5
CASSLGFQGGYTF TRBJ1-2 TRBV7-2
CASSRDRKPNTEAFF TRBJ1-1 TRBV6-1
CASSLELGADTQYF TRBJ2-3 TRBV7-2
CASSQGQNSPLHF TRBJ1-6 TRBV14
CASSATPGQFGLQETQYF TRBJ2-5 TRBV25-1
CASSWGQSANYGYTF TRBJ1-2 TRBV7-2
CASGAGDYNEQFF TRBJ2-1 TRBV6-4
CASSGGLAGASDEQYF TRBJ2-7 TRBV10-2
CASSPRLSGGREETQYF TRBJ2-5 TRBV4-1
CASSSTVSGNTIYF TRBJ1-3 TRBV5-1
CAWSSRGNEQYF TRBJ2-7 TRBV30
CSVAGGVRGTQYF TRBJ2-5 TRBV29-1
CASSVGARINSEAFF TRBJ1-1 TRBV9
CASRLEGAQGNEQFF TRBJ2-1 TRBV5-1
CASSYLGLNEGNGYTF TRBJ1-2 TRBV6-5
CASKAGGIDTQYF TRBJ2-3 TRBV19
CASSQEQGANYGYTF TRBJ1-2 TRBV14
CASSPLGGLGTEAFF TRBJ1-1 TRBV18
CASSLQGHFMNTEAFF TRBJ1-1 TRBV7-8
CASRLDGRGDEQYF TRBJ2-7 TRBV7-6
CASSEPWDREDYGYTF TRBJ1-2 TRBV6-1
CASSTGGYHQPQHF TRBJ1-5 TRBV19
CASSLAHSNEKLFF TRBJ1-4 TRBV7-2
CASSQDGLENTGELFF TRBJ2-2 TRBV4-2
CASSPARVGYGYTF TRBJ1-2 TRBV5-1
CASSWTPGQGTGYTF TRBJ1-2 TRBV5-1
CALGTAQETQYF TRBJ2-5 TRBV7-7
CAWSVLPQILNTEAFF TRBJ1-1 TRBV30
CSVATGRVSGANVLTF TRBJ2-6 TRBV29-1